This T cell receptor beta chain was sequenced for a study of blood T cell repertoires in COVID-19. At the level of the study: There were acute and convalescent COVID-19 samples, and they came from the United States, Italy and Spain. The cDNA or gDNA used as material had been derived from T cells, B-cell-depleted T cells, or PBMCs.

The table came from immunoSEQ multiplex PCR; TCRdb's copy has only in-frame clones and leaves some out. Altogether some 670,000 clones are present, 90% being singletons, with the ten largest covering 0.2% to 0.3%. V was trimmed by 3 bases and J by 5 bases, leaving 22 bases between them. Germline CDR1 is GTSNPN and CDR2 is SVGIG (reference sequence). The length of the CDR3 is 16 residues. The sequencing sample was made of peripheral blood. The genes are TRBV30 and TRBJ1-1; D unclear. The sequence derives from a woman aged 18-29 years with acute or convalescent COVID-19. In nucleotides, the CDR3 is TGTGCCTGGAGAAGATCCACTAACCCTCGGTGGACTGAAGCTTTCTTT. Amino acids: CAWRRSTNPRWTEAFF.